This T cell receptor (beta chain) stems from a study of cytomegalovirus exposure and HLA in healthy donors. Study at large: There were some 120 million unique TCR beta sequences, drawn from 150 million to 200 million T cells, in an earlier analysis. Whole-study findings and limits: Association of 16,951 TCR beta sequences with HLA alleles was found at 0.05 false discovery rate in a later analysis. The analysis excluded some indistinguishable V segments, including TRBV6-2 and TRBV6-3. CMV antigen specificity of three CMV-associated chains was confirmed in vitro.

60 Vbeta and 13 Jbeta primers were used in PCR. TCRdb's copy holds only in-frame clones and misses some; the assay was immunoSEQ multiplex PCR. Among approximately 150,000 clones listed, about 80% were seen once. About this clone: As yet, its antigen is unknown.

Trimming left V 2 bases short and J 5 bases short, with 10 bases between. CDR3 length equals 14 residues. Germline-derived CDR1 and CDR2 are MRHNA and SNTAGT. Sample: PBMCs. The receptor was derived from a male donor in good health and CMV-seronegative. The V gene is TRBV6-4, the J gene TRBJ2-1, with D maybe TRBD1 (5 bases). The CDR3 loop reads CASSDGQGNNEQFF. DNA of the CDR3: TGTGCCAGCAGTGACGGGCAGGGAAACAATGAGCAGTTCTTC.